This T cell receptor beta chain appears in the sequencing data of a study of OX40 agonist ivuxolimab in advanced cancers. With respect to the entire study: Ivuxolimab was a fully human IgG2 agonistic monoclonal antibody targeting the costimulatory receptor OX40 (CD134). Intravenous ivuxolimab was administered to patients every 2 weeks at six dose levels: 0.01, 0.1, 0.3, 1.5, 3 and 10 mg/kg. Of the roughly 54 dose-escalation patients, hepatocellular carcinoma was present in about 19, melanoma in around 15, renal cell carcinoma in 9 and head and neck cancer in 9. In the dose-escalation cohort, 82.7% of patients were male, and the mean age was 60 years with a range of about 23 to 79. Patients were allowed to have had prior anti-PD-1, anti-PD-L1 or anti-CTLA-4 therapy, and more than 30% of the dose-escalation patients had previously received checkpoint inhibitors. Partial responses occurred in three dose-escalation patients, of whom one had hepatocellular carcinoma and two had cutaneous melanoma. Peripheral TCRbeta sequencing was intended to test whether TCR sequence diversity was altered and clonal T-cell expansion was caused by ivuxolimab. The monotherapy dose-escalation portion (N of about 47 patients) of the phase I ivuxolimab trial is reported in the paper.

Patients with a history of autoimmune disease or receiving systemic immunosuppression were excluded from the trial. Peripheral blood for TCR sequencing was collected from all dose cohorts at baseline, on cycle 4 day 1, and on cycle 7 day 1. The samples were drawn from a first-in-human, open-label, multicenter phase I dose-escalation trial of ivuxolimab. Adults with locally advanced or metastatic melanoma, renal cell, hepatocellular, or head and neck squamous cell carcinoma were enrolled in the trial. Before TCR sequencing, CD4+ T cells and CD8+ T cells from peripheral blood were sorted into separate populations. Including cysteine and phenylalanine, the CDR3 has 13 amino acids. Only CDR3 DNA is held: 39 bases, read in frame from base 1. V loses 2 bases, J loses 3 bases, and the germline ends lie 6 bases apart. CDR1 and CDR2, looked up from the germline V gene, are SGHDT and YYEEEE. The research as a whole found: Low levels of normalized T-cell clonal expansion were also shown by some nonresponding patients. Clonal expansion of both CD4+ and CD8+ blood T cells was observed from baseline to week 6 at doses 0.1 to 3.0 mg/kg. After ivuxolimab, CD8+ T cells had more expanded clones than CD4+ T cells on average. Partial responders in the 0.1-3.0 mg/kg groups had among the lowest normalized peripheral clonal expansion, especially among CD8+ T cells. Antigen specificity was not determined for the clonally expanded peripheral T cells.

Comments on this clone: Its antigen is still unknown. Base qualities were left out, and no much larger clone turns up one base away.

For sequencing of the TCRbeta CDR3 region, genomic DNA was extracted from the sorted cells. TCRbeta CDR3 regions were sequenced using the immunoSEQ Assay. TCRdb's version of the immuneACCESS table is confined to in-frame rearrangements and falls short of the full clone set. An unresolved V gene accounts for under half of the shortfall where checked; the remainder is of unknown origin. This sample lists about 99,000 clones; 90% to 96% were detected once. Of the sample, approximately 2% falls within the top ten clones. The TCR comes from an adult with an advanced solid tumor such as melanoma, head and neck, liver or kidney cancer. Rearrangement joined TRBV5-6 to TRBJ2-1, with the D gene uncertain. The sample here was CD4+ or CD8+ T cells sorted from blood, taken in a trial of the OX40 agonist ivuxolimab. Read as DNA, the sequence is TGTGCCAGCAGCTTTTTGGACTACAATGAGCAGTTCTTC. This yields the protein CASSFLDYNEQFF.